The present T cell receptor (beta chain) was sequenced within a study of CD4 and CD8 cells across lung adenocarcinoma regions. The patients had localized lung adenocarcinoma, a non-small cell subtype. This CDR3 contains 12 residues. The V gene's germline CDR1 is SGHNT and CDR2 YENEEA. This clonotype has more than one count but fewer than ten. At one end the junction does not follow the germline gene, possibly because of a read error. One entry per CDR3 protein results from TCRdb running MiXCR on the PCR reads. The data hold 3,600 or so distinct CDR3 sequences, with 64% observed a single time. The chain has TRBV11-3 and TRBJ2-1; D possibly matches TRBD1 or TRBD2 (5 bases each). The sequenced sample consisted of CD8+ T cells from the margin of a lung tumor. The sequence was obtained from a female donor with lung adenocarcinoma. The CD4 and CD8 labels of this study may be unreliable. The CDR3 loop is CASSFGTSLVYF. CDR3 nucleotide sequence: TGTGCCAGCAGCTTTGGGACCTCTCTGGTGTACTTC.